These 12 T cell receptor beta chains originate from one sample sequenced in a study of CD8+ T cells in alopecia areata. Treatment described: oral pan-JAK inhibitor, 5-10 mg twice daily. In each case, RNA was isolated and then reverse transcribed into cDNA as the sequencing template. Clones were sequenced by immunoSEQ multiplex PCR, and TCRdb holds only the in-frame ones, with some missing. Among approximately 140,000 clones listed, approximately 90% were seen once. The material was CD8+ T cells sorted from blood, obtained at week 4, from a patient treated with tofacitinib. Source of these receptors: a human donor with alopecia areata.

The chain is built from TRBV28 and TRBJ1-3, with a tentative D call TRBD1 (6 bases). The CDR3 runs 15 residues. V dropped 7 bases and J dropped 0 bases, with 13 bases sitting between them. Per the germline V gene, CDR1 is MDHEN and CDR2 is SYDVKM. CDR3 DNA: TGTGCCAGCACATTCGACAGGAACTCTGGAAACACCATATATTTT. Its translation: CASTFDRNSGNTIYF. Supplemented by reference TRBV28 and TRBJ1-3, the full variable domain reads DVKVTQSSRYLVKRTGEKVFLECVQDMDHENMFWYRQDPGLGLRLIYFSYDVKMKEKGDIPEGYSVSREKKERFSLILESASTNQTSMYLCASTFDRNSGNTIYFGEGSWLTVV.

V is TRBV7-2 and J is TRBJ2-7; D is perhaps TRBD1 (5 bases). The V end was cut by 5 bases, the J end by 3 bases, with 14 bases between. The CDR3 contains 14 residues. Per the germline V gene, CDR1 is SGHTA and CDR2 is FQGNSA. CDR3 nucleotides: TGTGCCAGCAGCCTTTTTCTAACAGGCTACGAGCAGTACTTC. Translating it yields CASSLFLTGYEQYF.

As regards this clone: At one of its ends the junction is not consistent with the germline gene, which may arise from a read error. J is TRBJ1-1 and V is TRBV7-9, with 7 bases that match TRBD1. This CDR3 has 12 residues. Germline V lookup: CDR1 SEHNR, CDR2 FQNEAQ (reference sequence). CDR3 loop: CANSAGTAEAFF. CDR3 nucleotide sequence: TGTGCCAACAGCGCAGGGACAGCTGAAGCTTTCTTT.

The rearrangement joins TRBV7-9 to TRBJ2-7; no clear D gene. Trimming left V 3 bases short and J 6 bases short, with 6 bases between. Looked up from germline, CDR1 is SEHNR and CDR2 is FQNEAQ (reference sequence). CDR3 length: 11 amino acids. Here the CDR3 reads CASSFVGEQYF. CDR3 nucleotides: TGTGCCAGCAGCTTCGTTGGCGAGCAGTACTTC.

The chain combines TRBV29-1 with TRBJ1-3; D gene uncertain. CDR1 is SQVTM, CDR2 ANQGSEA, per germline. Trimming took off 7 bases at V and 0 bases at J, with 16 bases between the two ends. The CDR3 has 15 amino acids. In nucleotides, the CDR3 is TGCAGCGCCTGGGGAGAAGGCGACTCTGGAAACACCATATATTTT. Translated: CSAWGEGDSGNTIYF.

This chain links TRBV27 with TRBJ2-7, with 7 bases that match TRBD1. Unmatched junction bases numbered 13, after V lost 0 bases and J lost 5 bases. This CDR3 is built from 17 residues. CDR1 and CDR2 (germline): MNHEY, SMNVEV (reference sequence). The CDR3 DNA reads as TGTGCCAGCAGTTTATCAGGCCCATCGGACAGGTCGGACGAGCAGTACTTC. Amino acids: CASSLSGPSDRSDEQYF.

The rearrangement uses TRBV5-1 and TRBJ2-7, with a possible D match to TRBD1 (6 bases). Germline V gives CDR1 SGHRS, CDR2 YFSETQ. V shed 0 bases and J shed 5 bases, with 9 bases lying between them. The CDR3 sequence is 13 residues long. The CDR3 nucleotides are TGCGCCAGCAGCTTGGCGGCAGGGGACGAGCAGTACTTC. This codes for CASSLAAGDEQYF.

J is TRBJ2-6 and V is TRBV7-6, with D tentatively TRBD2 (6 bases). Germline CDR1 SGHVS, CDR2 FNYEAQ. Between the trimmed V and J ends, which lost 1 base and 2 bases, there was a span of 9 bases. This CDR3 spans 16 amino acids. CDR3 region: CASSLGGGAGANVLTF. DNA of the CDR3: TGTGCCAGCAGCTTAGGAGGAGGGGCTGGGGCCAACGTCCTGACTTTC. Full variable domain (missing parts from reference TRBV7-6 and TRBJ2-6): GAGVSQSPRYKVTKRGQDVALRCDPISGHVSLYWYRQALGQGPEFLTYFNYEAQQDKSGLPNDRFSAERPEGSISTLTIQRTEQRDSAMYRCASSLGGGAGANVLTFGAGSRLTVL.

The chain employs TRBV4-1 and TRBJ2-7; TRBD1 might be the D (6 bases). Between the trimmed V and J ends, which lost 2 bases and 3 bases, there was a span of 23 bases. Germline CDR1 MGHRA, CDR2 YSYEKL. The CDR3 is made up of 18 amino acids. The DNA for the CDR3 is TGCGCCAGCAGCCAATCCGCCCCCCCCGGGACCAGGGGCTACGAGCAGTACTTC. Its translation is CASSQSAPPGTRGYEQYF.

This clone was observed a handful of times. The chain links TRBV29-1 to TRBJ2-7, with D unclear. This CDR3 contains 14 residues. V was clipped by 3 bases and J by 6 bases, with 18 bases between them. CDR1 is SQVTM, CDR2 ANQGSEA, per germline. The CDR3 here is CSVEPPGRGVEQYF. In DNA form, the CDR3 reads TGCAGCGTTGAGCCCCCGGGCCGTGGGGTCGAGCAGTACTTC.

This clone has only one observation. Written as DNA, the CDR3 is TGCGCCAGCAGCCAGGAAGCCAAAAACATTCAGTACTTC. Translation gives CASSQEAKNIQYF. The chain recombines TRBV4-1 with TRBJ2-4; D is undetermined. Trimming left V 3 bases short and J 0 bases short, with 3 bases between. Germline V CDR1 and CDR2: MGHRA, YSYEKL. This CDR3 has 13 amino acids.

J is TRBJ1-1 and V is TRBV27; the match to TRBD1 covers 8 bases. The germline V gene encodes CDR1 MNHEY and CDR2 SMNVEV (reference sequence). Losses at the gene ends were 6 bases for V and 0 bases for J; bases not matched to a gene: 3. The CDR3 is 14 amino acids. This CDR3 is CASSRQGMNTEAFF. CDR3 sequence (DNA): TGTGCCAGCAGCCGACAGGGGATGAACACTGAAGCTTTCTTT.